This TCR beta chain was recorded in a study of CD8 T cells in ankylosing spondylitis. Study outcomes and limitations: Typical of ankylosing spondylitis blood, it appeared, was a TCR beta motif of about eight highly homologous variants. Reportedly, significant enrichment of disease-linked clones occurred in matched ankylosing spondylitis synovial fluid. Clones that were linked to disease were CD8+ and were relatively rare in peripheral blood.

To note about this clonotype: No antigen is known for it.

TCRdb fed the 5' RACE reads into MiXCR, producing one record per CDR3 protein. The sample contains about 220,000 distinct CDR3 sequences, 20% to 30% of which appear only once. The CDR3 runs to 16 residues. Trimming took 3 bases from V and 8 from J; bases not matched to a gene: 5. Germline CDR1 reads SGHTA; CDR2 reads FQGNSA. The sequencing input was blood, either unsorted or a sorted T cell fraction (not recorded which). This TCR came from a male donor with ankylosing spondylitis or in good health (not recorded which). This chain connects TRBV7-2 to TRBJ2-1; 15 nucleotides match TRBD2. The CDR3 nucleotides read TGTGCCAGCAGCTTCGGACTAGCGGGAGGGCGTGATGAGCAGTTCTTC. This encodes CASSFGLAGGRDEQFF. The variable domain in full, completed from reference TRBV7-2 and TRBJ2-1, reads GAGVSQSPSNKVTEKGKDVELRCDPISGHTALYWYRQSLGQGLEFLIYFQGNSAPDKSGLPSDRFSAERTGGSVSTLTIQRTQQEDSAVYLCASSFGLAGGRDEQFFGPGTRLTVL.